Below, one TCR beta chain is given with its context. These data come from a study of T cell responses to AZD1222 COVID-19 vaccine. The method was immunoSEQ multiplex PCR; TCRdb's version includes in-frame clones alone and lacks a portion of them. The sample has around 120,000 clones; about 87% are singletons. After removal of 6 bases from V and 4 bases from J, the junction contained 7 bases not matched to a gene. Germline CDR1 and CDR2: SNHLY and FYNNEI. CDR3 length: 14 residues. This rearrangement joins TRBV2 to TRBJ2-3; 7 bases line up with TRBD1. This specimen was peripheral blood, taken on day 0 of AZD1222 vaccination. This clonotype was sampled from an adult in good health. Written as DNA, the CDR3 is TGTGCCAGCAGGGTCAGGGGGACGGCAGATACGCAGTATTTT. Its translation: CASRVRGTADTQYF.